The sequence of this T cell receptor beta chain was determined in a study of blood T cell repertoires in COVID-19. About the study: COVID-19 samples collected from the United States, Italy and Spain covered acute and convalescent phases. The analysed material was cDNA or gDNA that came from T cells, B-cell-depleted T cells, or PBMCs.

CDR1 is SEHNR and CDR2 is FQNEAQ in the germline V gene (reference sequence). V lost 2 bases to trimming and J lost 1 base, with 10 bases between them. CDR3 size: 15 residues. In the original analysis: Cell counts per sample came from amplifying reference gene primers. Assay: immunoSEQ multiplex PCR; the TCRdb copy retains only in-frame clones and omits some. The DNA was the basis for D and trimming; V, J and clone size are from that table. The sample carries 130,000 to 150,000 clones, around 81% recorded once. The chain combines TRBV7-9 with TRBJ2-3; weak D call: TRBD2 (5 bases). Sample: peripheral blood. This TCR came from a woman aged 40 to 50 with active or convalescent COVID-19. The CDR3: CASSLLAGGTDTQYF. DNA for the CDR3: TGTGCCAGCAGCTTACTAGCTGGTGGCACAGATACGCAGTATTTT. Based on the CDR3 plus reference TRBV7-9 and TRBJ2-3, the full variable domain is DTGVSQNPRHKITKRGQNVTFRCDPISEHNRLYWYRQTLGQGPEFLTYFQNEAQLEKSRLLSDRFSAERPKGSFSTLEIQRTEQGDSAMYLCASSLLAGGTDTQYFGPGTRLTVL.